One and the same sample provided the 2 T cell receptor beta chains below, sequenced in a study of T cells in Graves' hyperthyroidism and ophthalmopathy. From RNA transcripts, TCR beta CDR3 regions were amplified. The study used the HTBI primer set for a first-round RT-PCR of the TCR CDR3. TCRdb independently ran MiXCR on the multiplex PCR reads; one entry per CDR3 protein. This table holds 640,000 or so distinct CDR3 sequences, approximately 15% found once. The specimen sequenced was blood. These receptors were taken from a woman in her thirties or forties with Graves' ophthalmopathy.

The chain recombines TRBV29-1 with TRBJ2-2, with a tentative D call TRBD1 (5 bases). CDR1 and CDR2 from the germline V gene are SQVTM and ANQGSEA. V was clipped by 3 bases and J by 2 bases, with 13 bases between them. This CDR3 is 15 amino acids long. The CDR3 DNA reads TGCAGCGTTGAGTTAGTGGGGCGAAACACCGGGGAGCTGTTTTTT. It translates to CSVELVGRNTGELFF.

This clonotype was seen a few times. The V gene is TRBV30, the J gene TRBJ2-7; a weak D match, TRBD1 (5 bases). Germline V gene data show CDR1 as GTSNPN and CDR2 as SVGIG (reference sequence). CDR3 length: 15 residues. The ends were cut back, 3 bases at V and 0 bases at J, with 15 bases in the middle. CDR3 nucleotides: TGTGCCTGGAGCCCCCTTCAGGGTAACTCCTACGAGCAGTACTTC. Its translation: CAWSPLQGNSYEQYF.